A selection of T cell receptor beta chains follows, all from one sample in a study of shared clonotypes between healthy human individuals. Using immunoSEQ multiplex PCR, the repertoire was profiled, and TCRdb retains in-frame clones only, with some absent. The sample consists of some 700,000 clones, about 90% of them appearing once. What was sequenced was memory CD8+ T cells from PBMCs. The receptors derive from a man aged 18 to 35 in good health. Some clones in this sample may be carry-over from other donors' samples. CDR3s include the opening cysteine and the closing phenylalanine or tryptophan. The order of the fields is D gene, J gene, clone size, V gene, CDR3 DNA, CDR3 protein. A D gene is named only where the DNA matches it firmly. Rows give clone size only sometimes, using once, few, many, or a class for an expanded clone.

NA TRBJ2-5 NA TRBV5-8 TGTGCCAGCAGAAACCAGGGAGGCGAGGGGTACCAAGAGACCCAGTACTTC CASRNQGGEGYQETQYF
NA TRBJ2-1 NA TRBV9 TGTGCCAGCAGCGTAGCGGCGGCCCCGGGTAACTATGAGCAGTTCTTC CASSVAAAPGNYEQFF
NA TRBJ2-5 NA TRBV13 TGTGCCAGCAGCTTAATCGGGAGCCAGGAGACCCAGTACTTC CASSLIGSQETQYF
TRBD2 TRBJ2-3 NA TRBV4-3 TGCGCCAGCAGCCAAGATAACCCTAGCGGGAGGGGCACAGATACGCAGTATTTT CASSQDNPSGRGTDTQYF
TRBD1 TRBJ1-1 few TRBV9 TGTGCCAGCAGCGCAGGGGGAGGCACTGAAGCTTTCTTT CASSAGGGTEAFF
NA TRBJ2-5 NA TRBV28 TGTGCCAGCAGTTTATGGGATTCATCAGCGATACTGGAGACCCAGTACTTC CASSLWDSSAILETQYF
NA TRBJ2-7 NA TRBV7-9 TGTGCCAGCAGCTTAGGAACCGAGCAGTACTTC CASSLGTEQYF
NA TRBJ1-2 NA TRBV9 TGTGCCAGCAGCGGGACTCCGGGGCGACCTCTCTATGGCTACACCTTC CASSGTPGRPLYGYTF
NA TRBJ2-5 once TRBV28 TGTGCCAGCAGTGCCCCGTTATTCCCCATGCAGTACTTC CASSAPLFPMQYF
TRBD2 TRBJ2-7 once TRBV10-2 TGCGCCAGCAGCCTTAGCGGGAGGCTGTACGAGCAGTACTTC CASSLSGRLYEQYF
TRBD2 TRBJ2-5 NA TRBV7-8 TGTGCCAGCAGCTTAGTGGGGGGGGAGACCCAGTACTTC CASSLVGGETQYF
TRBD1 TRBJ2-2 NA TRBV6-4 TGTGCCAACCCACCGGGACAGGGTTTTCCCGGGGAGCTGTTTTTT CANPPGQGFPGELFF
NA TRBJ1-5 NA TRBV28 TGTGCCAGCAGGTCAAGGGTAGTGGACCCCCGCAATCAGCCCCAGCATTTT CASRSRVVDPRNQPQHF
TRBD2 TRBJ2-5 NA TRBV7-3 TGTGCCAGCAGCTTATATAGCGGGCGGAGAGAGACCCAGTACTTC CASSLYSGRRETQYF
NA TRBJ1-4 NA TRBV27 TGTGCCAGCAGTCCCAGGGAGACTAATGAAAAACTGTTTTTT CASSPRETNEKLFF
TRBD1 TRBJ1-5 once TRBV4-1 TGCGCCAGCAGCCCCGAATCCCCGCACATGGACAGGAGGGGAAGCAATCAGCCCCAGCATTTT CASSPESPHMDRRGSNQPQHF
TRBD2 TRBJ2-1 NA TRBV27 TGTGCCAGCAGGGGTGGACTAGCGGTTCGGGGTGAGCAGTTCTTC CASRGGLAVRGEQFF
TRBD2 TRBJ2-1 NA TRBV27 TGTGCCAGCAGTTTAGGTAAAGCTGCAGGACTAGCGGGCGAGCAGTTCTTC CASSLGKAAGLAGEQFF
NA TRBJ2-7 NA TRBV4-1 TGCGCCAGCAGCCAAGACCCCCGCGAGCAGTACTTC CASSQDPREQYF
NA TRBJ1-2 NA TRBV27 TGTGCCAGCAGTTTATCTGGGGCAGGTGCAGGGAGAACCTTC CASSLSGAGAGRTF
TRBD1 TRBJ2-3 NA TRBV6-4 TGTGCCAGCAGTGAGTCGGGGACAGGGTTTTCAGATACGCAGTATTTT CASSESGTGFSDTQYF
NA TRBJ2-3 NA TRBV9 TGTGCCAGCAGCGAGGGGAACATAGCACCGAACACAGATACGCAGTATTTT CASSEGNIAPNTDTQYF
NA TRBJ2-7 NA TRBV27 TGTGCCAGCAGTTTAGACGGGAGTTTTGGTTACGAGCAGTACTTC CASSLDGSFGYEQYF
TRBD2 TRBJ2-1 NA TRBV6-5 TGTGCCAGCAGTCCTCGGGGGGACAATGAGCAGTTCTTC CASSPRGDNEQFF
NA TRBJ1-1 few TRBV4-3 TGCGCCAGCAGCCAAGCCGATCAGGGGTGGGTCATCACTGAAGCTTTCTTT CASSQADQGWVITEAFF
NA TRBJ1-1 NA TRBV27 TGTGCCAGCAGGTACGGGGGAGAAGCTTTCTTT CASRYGGEAFF
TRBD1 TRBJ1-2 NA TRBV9 TGTGCCAGCAGCCCACTCAGGGATGCGACAGGGCCAGCTCACGGCTACACCTTC CASSPLRDATGPAHGYTF
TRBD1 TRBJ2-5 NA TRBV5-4 TGTGCCAGCAGCTTGCTCGGGGACAGGGACCAAGAGACCCAGTACTTC CASSLLGDRDQETQYF
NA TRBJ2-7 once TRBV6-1 TGTGCCAGCAGGGGGTGGGGGGGGCGAGTAGACGAGCAGTACTTC CASRGWGGRVDEQYF
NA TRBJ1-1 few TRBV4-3 TGCGCCAGCAGCGAAGAGAAGGATTCAGGGTGGGCTTTCTTT CASSEEKDSGWAFF
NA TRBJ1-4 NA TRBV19 TGTGCCAGTGCAGACGAAAGATTGGATGAAAAACTGTTTTTT CASADERLDEKLFF
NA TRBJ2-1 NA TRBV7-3 TGTGCCAGCAGCCCCTCAAGGGATGAGCAGTTCTTC CASSPSRDEQFF
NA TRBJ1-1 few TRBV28 TGTGCCAGCAGTTACTACAGGGACACTGAAGCTTTCTTT CASSYYRDTEAFF
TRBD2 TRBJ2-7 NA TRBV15 TGTGCCACCGGGGAGCGGGAGGGCCGTCCAGTTGGCTACGAGCAGTACTTC CATGEREGRPVGYEQYF
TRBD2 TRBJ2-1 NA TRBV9 TGTGCCAGCAGCTCAGAACTAGCGGGAACCTACAATGAGCAGTTCTTC CASSSELAGTYNEQFF
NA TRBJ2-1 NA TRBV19 TGTGCCAGTAGTATTAGTGGGGTTCCTGAGCAGTTCTTC CASSISGVPEQFF
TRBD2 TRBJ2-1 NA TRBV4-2 TGTGCCAGCACCCGAATGTCTAGCGGTTACAATGAGCAGTTCTTC CASTRMSSGYNEQFF
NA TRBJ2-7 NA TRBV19 TGTGCCAGTAGTATAGACGAGACCCATGGGTCCTACGAGCAGTACTTC CASSIDETHGSYEQYF
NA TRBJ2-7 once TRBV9 TGTGCCAGCAGCCCACCTGGTGGGTACGAGCAGTACTTC CASSPPGGYEQYF
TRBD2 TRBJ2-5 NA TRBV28 TGTGCCAGCACCTTGGGGACTAGCGGGAGGATGGAGACCCAGTACTTC CASTLGTSGRMETQYF
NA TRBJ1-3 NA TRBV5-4 TGTGCCAGCAGCCACTCCGTGGCATGGGGGAACACCATATATTTT CASSHSVAWGNTIYF
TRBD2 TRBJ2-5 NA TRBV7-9 TGTGCCAGCAGCAGACTAGCGGGAGGGCCTAGGGTGGAGACCCAGTACTTC CASSRLAGGPRVETQYF
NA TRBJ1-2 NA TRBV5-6 TGTGCCAGCAGCTCCGCGACCCAGAACTATGGCTACACCTTC CASSSATQNYGYTF
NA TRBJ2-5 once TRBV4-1 TGCGCCAGCAGCCAGGCTATCACGCCGGGACCCCAAGAGACCCAGTACTTC CASSQAITPGPQETQYF
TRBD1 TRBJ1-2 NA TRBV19 TGTGCCAGTAGTTCCAGACAGGGCCCTTTTAACTATGGCTACACCTTC CASSSRQGPFNYGYTF
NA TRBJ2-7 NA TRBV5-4 TGTGCCAGCAGCCCGGGACATCCCTACGAGCAGTACTTC CASSPGHPYEQYF
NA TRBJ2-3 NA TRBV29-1 TGCAGCGTTGAATTCTGGGATACGCAGTATTTT CSVEFWDTQYF
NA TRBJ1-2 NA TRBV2 TGTGCCAGCAGTGAAGAAGTTTCAGATGGCTACACCTTC CASSEEVSDGYTF
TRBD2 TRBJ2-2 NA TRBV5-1 TGCGCCAGCAGCGCTGGGACTAGCGGGATTTGGAACACCGGGGAGCTGTTTTTT CASSAGTSGIWNTGELFF
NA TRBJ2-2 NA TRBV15 TGTGCCACTAATACAGCGAACACCGGGGAGCTGTTTTTT CATNTANTGELFF
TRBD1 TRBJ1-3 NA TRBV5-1 TGCGCCAGCAGCTTGGAAGAGGACAGGGCGACGGGCCCCTCTGGAAACACCATATATTTT CASSLEEDRATGPSGNTIYF
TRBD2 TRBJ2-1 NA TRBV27 TGTGCCAGCAGTTCCCTAAGCGGGAGTTTGTTCGATGAGCAGTTCTTC CASSSLSGSLFDEQFF
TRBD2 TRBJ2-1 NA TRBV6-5 TGTGCCAGCAGTTCTCGGACTAGCGGAATACACAATGTGCAGTTCTTC CASSSRTSGIHNVQFF
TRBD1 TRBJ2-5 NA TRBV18 TGTGCCAGCTCACCGAGGGACAGGGGGCTTCAGTGGGAGACCCAGTACTTC CASSPRDRGLQWETQYF
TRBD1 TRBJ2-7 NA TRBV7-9 TGTGCCAGCAGCTTAGGAAACAGGGGCGAGCAGTACTTC CASSLGNRGEQYF
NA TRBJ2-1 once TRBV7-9 TGTGCCAGCAGCTCCCGGGAGCTGGGCTACAATGAGCAGTTCTTC CASSSRELGYNEQFF
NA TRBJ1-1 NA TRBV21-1 TGTGCCACTCGCCTTGAGGAGGCTTTCTTT CATRLEEAFF
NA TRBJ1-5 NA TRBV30 TGTGCCTGGAGTGGGGGGGATAGCAATCAGCCCCAGCATTTT CAWSGGDSNQPQHF